The subject of this entry is one T cell receptor beta chain. This entry is derived from a study of technical replicates of blood from four donors. Trimming removed 5 bases from V and 6 bases from J; junction bases left unmatched: 8. The CDR3 totals 15 residues. CDR1 is MDHEN and CDR2 is SYDVKM in the germline V gene. Clones were sequenced by immunoSEQ multiplex PCR, and TCRdb holds only the in-frame ones, with some missing. This sample has 15,000 to 20,000 clones, with more than 75% found just once. Material for sequencing was PBMCs. This sequence was found in a human donor in good health. The chain combines TRBV28 with TRBJ2-7; 12 bases fit TRBD1. CDR3 sequence: CASSQGTGGLSEQYF. CDR3 sequence (DNA): TGTGCCAGCAGTCAAGGGACAGGGGGCTTGTCCGAGCAGTACTTC.